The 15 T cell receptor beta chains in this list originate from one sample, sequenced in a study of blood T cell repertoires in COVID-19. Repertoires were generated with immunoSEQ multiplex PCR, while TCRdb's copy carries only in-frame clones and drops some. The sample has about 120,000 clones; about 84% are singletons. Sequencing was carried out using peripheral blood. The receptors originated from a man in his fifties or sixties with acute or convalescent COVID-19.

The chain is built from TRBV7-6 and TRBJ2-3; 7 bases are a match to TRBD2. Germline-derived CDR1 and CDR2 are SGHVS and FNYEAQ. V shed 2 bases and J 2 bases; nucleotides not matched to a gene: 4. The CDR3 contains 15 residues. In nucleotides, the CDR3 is TGTGCCAGCAGCTTATCCGGGACTACCACAGATACGCAGTATTTT. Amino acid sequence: CASSLSGTTTDTQYF.

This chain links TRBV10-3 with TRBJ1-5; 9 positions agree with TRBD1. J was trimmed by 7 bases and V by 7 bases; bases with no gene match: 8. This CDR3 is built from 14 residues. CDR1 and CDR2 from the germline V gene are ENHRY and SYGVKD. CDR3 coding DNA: TGTGCCATCAAGGGACAGGGAGGCACGCAGCCCCAGCATTTT. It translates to CAIKGQGGTQPQHF.

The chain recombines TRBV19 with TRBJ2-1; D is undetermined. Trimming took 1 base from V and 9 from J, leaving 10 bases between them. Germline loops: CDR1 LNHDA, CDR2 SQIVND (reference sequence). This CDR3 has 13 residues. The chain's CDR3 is CASSIGQNSEQFF. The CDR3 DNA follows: TGTGCCAGTAGTATAGGTCAGAACAGTGAGCAGTTCTTC.

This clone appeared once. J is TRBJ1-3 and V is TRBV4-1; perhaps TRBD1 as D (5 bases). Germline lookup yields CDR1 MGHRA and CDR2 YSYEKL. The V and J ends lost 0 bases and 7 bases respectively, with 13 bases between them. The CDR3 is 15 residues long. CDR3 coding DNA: TGCGCCAGCAGCCAAGAGTCCTACAGGTCGAACACCATATATTTT. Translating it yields CASSQESYRSNTIYF.

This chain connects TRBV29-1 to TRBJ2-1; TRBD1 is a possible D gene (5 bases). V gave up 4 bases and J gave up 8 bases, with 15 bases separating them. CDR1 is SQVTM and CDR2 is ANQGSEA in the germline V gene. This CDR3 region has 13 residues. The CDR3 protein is CSVGGVNLDEQFF. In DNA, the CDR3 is TGCAGCGTTGGGGGCGTAAACCTAGATGAGCAGTTCTTC.

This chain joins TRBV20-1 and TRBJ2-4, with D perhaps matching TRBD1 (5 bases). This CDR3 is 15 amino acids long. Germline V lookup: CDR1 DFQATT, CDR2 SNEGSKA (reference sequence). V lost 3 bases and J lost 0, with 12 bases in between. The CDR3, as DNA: TGCAGTGCTAGTACCCCAGGGTTAGCCAAAAACATTCAGTACTTC. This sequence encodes CSASTPGLAKNIQYF.

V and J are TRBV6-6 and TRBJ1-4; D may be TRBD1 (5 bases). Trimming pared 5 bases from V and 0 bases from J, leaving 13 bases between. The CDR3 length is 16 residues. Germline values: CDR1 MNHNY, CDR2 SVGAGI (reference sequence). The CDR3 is CASSRQRRATNEKLFF. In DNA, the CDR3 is TGTGCCAGCAGTCGACAGCGACGTGCAACTAATGAAAAACTGTTTTTT.

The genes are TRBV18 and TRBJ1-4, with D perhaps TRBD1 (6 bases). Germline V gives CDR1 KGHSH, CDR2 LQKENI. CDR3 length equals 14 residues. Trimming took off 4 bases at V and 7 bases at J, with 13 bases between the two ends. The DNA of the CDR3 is TGTGCCAGCTCACTCGGACAGACGGGTGAAAAACTGTTTTTT. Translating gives CASSLGQTGEKLFF.

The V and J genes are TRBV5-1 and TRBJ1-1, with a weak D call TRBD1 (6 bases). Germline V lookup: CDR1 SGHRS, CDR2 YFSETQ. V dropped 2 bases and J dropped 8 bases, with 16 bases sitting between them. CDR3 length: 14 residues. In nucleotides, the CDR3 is TGCGCCAGCAGCTTCGGGGGGCAGGGACACGAAGCTTTCTTT. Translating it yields CASSFGGQGHEAFF.

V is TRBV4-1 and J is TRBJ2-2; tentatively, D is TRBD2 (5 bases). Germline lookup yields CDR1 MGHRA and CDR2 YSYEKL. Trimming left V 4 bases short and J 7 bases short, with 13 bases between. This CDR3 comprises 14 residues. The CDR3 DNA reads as TGCGCCAGCAGCCTACTAGGGTCGAACGGGGAGCTGTTTTTT. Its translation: CASSLLGSNGELFF.

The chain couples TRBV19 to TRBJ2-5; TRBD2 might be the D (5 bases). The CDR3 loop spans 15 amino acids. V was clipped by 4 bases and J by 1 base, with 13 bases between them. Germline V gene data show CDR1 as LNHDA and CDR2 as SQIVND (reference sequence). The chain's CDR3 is CASSKGQEVQETQYF. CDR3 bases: TGTGCCAGTAGTAAGGGTCAGGAGGTCCAAGAGACCCAGTACTTC.

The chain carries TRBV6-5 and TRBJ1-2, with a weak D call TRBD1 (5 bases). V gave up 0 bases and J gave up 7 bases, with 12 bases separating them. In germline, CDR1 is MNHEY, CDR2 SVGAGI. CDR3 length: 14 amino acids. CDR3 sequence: CASSYSEGFGGYTF. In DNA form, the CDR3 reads TGTGCCAGCAGTTACTCGGAGGGGTTTGGTGGCTACACCTTC.

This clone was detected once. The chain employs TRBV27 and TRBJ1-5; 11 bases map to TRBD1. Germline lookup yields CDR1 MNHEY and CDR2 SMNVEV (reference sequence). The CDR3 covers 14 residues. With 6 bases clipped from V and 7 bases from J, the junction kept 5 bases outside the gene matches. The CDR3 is CASSRDRGGQPQHF. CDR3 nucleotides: TGTGCCAGCAGCAGGGACAGGGGGGGCCAGCCCCAGCATTTT.

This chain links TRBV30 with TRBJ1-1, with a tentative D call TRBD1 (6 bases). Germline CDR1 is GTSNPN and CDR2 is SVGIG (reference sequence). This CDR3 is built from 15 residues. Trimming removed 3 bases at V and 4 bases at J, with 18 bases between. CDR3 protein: CAWSPPRGLVTEAFF. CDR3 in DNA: TGTGCCTGGAGCCCCCCGCGGGGGCTGGTCACTGAAGCTTTCTTT.

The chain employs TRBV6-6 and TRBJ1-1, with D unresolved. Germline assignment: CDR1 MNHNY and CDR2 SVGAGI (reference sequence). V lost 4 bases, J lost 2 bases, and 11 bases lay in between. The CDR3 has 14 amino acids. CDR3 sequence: CASSLARVNTEAFF. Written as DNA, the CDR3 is TGTGCCAGCAGTTTGGCCCGGGTAAACACTGAAGCTTTCTTT.